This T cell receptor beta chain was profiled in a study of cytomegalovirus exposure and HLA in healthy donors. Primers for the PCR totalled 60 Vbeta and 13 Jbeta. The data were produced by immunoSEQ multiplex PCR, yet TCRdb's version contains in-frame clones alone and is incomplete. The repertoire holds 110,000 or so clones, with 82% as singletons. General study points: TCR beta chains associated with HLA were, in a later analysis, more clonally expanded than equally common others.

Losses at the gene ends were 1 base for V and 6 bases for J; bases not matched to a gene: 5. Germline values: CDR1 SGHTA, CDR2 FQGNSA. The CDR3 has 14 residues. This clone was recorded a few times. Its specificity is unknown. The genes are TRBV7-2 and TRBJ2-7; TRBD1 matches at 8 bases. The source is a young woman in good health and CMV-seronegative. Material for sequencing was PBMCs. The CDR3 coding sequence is TGTGCCAGCAGCTTAGGGCAGGGGGCATTCGAGCAGTACTTC. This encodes CASSLGQGAFEQYF.